This T cell receptor (beta chain) emerged from a study of PD-1 blockade in classical Hodgkin lymphoma. Study details: Nivolumab dosed at 3 mg/kg went to patients intravenously every 2 weeks.

Assay: immunoSEQ multiplex PCR; the TCRdb copy retains only in-frame clones and omits some. Of about 21,000 clones listed, around four fifths were seen once; the top ten hold around 7.3%. CDR1 and CDR2 (germline): MDHEN, SYDVKM. The CDR3 has 13 amino acids. Trimming removed 11 bases at V and 1 base at J, with 15 bases between. Time point of the sample: cycle 4 day 1 (C4D1), after less than 7 weeks of nivolumab. Every patient had relapsed following autologous stem cell transplantation, and cohorts differed in brentuximab vedotin exposure. Magnetic negative selection of thawed PBMCs yielded the CD8+ T cells.

The sample consisted of CD8+ T cells from blood, taken before the fourth cycle of nivolumab. The TCR was taken from a human donor with classical Hodgkin lymphoma. This chain uses TRBV28 with TRBJ2-7; D remains ambiguous. DNA of the CDR3: TGTGCCGGGCAGGCTAGATTATCCTACGAGCAGTACTTC. This codes for CAGQARLSYEQYF.